These T cell receptor beta chains were read from a single sample in a study of blood T cell repertoires in COVID-19. Sequencing used immunoSEQ multiplex PCR; TCRdb keeps in-frame clones, though not all of them. This sample has approximately 200,000 clones, with approximately 81% found just once. The specimen sequenced was peripheral blood. These receptors were taken from a person aged 70 to 80 with COVID-19, enrolled during active disease. Both conserved end residues are part of each CDR3. A D gene is named only where the DNA matches it firmly. Expanded clones get a size class; other rows say once, few or many, or leave the size out.

V gene	clone size	J gene	D gene	CDR3 DNA	CDR3 protein
TRBV6-2/TRBV6-3	-	TRBJ1-1	TRBD1	TGTGCCAGCAGCTCGGGACAGTTGAACACTGAAGCTTTCTTT	CASSSGQLNTEAFF
TRBV6-7	once	TRBJ1-2	-	TGTGCCAGCAGGACAGGAGCAAACTATGGCTACACCTTC	CASRTGANYGYTF
TRBV28	few	TRBJ1-3	TRBD1	TGTGCCAGCGGTCGACAGGGGGCTTCTGGAAACACCATATATTTT	CASGRQGASGNTIYF
TRBV19	-	TRBJ2-1	-	TGTGCCAGTTCCTCAACCCCAGGGTCCTACAATGAGCAGTTCTTC	CASSSTPGSYNEQFF
TRBV14	-	TRBJ1-3	-	TGTGCCAGCAGCCCAGGGTTCGCTGGAAACACCATATATTTT	CASSPGFAGNTIYF
TRBV6-6	-	TRBJ2-5	-	TGTGCCAGCGGGGACTCGGAGGGCACCCAGTACTTC	CASGDSEGTQYF
TRBV28	-	TRBJ2-7	TRBD1	TGTGCCAGCACCGTAGGACAGGGGGCGCGCGAGCAGTACTTC	CASTVGQGAREQYF
TRBV4-3	-	TRBJ2-7	TRBD2	TGCGCCAGCAGCCCGGGACTAGCGGACTCCTACGAGCAGTACTTC	CASSPGLADSYEQYF
TRBV6-6	-	TRBJ2-1	TRBD2	TGTGCCAGCAGTCAGGGGACTAGCGGGAGGTTGAATGAGCAGTTCTTC	CASSQGTSGRLNEQFF
TRBV9	-	TRBJ2-1	-	TGTGCCAGCAGCCTAACTTTTGAGCAGTTCTTC	CASSLTFEQFF
TRBV11-3	-	TRBJ2-2	-	TGTGCCAGCAGCTTAGTGGGGGGTCTTGACACCGGGGAGCTGTTTTTT	CASSLVGGLDTGELFF
TRBV4-1	-	TRBJ2-7	TRBD2	TGCGCCAGCAGCCATTATAGCGGGGGGGCCTACGAGCAGTACTTC	CASSHYSGGAYEQYF
TRBV19	-	TRBJ2-7	-	TGTGCCAGTAGTATAAATCGGGGGACGACCTACGAGCAGTACTTC	CASSINRGTTYEQYF
TRBV30	-	TRBJ2-3	-	TGTGCCTCAATCGGGAGCGCCGGGGATACGCAGTATTTT	CASIGSAGDTQYF
TRBV24-1	-	TRBJ2-1	TRBD2	TGTGCCACCAGTGACGATGGGACTAGCGGGAGTGTAGAGGGTGGTGAGCAGTTCTTC	CATSDDGTSGSVEGGEQFF
TRBV6-5	-	TRBJ1-6	TRBD1	TGTGCCAGCGGGGGGGGACAGGGAGATAATTCACCCCTCCACTTT	CASGGGQGDNSPLHF
TRBV2	-	TRBJ1-1	TRBD1	TGTGCCAGCAGGTGGGACAGGGGAGGTGAAGCTTTCTTT	CASRWDRGGEAFF
TRBV12-3/TRBV12-4	-	TRBJ2-5	-	TGTGCCAGCAGTACTAGCCGGGAGACCCAGTACTTC	CASSTSRETQYF
TRBV6-5	few	TRBJ1-1	-	TGTGCCAGCAGTTACGGCGGCGGGAATGAAGCTTTCTTT	CASSYGGGNEAFF
TRBV23-1	-	TRBJ1-5	TRBD1	TGCGCCAGCAGCAGAGACAGGGGGCATAATCAGCCCCAGCATTTT	CASSRDRGHNQPQHF
TRBV28	-	TRBJ1-2	-	TGTGCCAGCAGCCAGCAGACCCCGGGACATAACTATGGCTACACCTTC	CASSQQTPGHNYGYTF
TRBV7-7	-	TRBJ2-1	-	TGTGCCAGCAGCAATGGACAGTACAATGAGCAGTTCTTC	CASSNGQYNEQFF
TRBV18	-	TRBJ1-6	TRBD1	TGTGCCAGCTCACCCCTTCCGGGACAGGTGAGCTATAATTCACCCCTCCACTTT	CASSPLPGQVSYNSPLHF
TRBV27	-	TRBJ2-1	TRBD2	TGTGCCAGCAGGCCCACCGGGACTAAGGAGCAGTTCTTC	CASRPTGTKEQFF
TRBV18	few	TRBJ2-1	-	TGTGCCAGCTCACCGAGGACAGACAATGAGCAGTTCTTC	CASSPRTDNEQFF
TRBV6-5	-	TRBJ1-4	-	TGTGCCAGCAGTCTGCGAGGGTATTCGGGGGAAAAACTGTTTTTT	CASSLRGYSGEKLFF
TRBV3-1/TRBV3-2	-	TRBJ2-7	TRBD1	TGTGCCAGCAGCCGAGGGGGACAGGGGGAGGCCTACGAGCAGTACTTC	CASSRGGQGEAYEQYF
TRBV18	-	TRBJ2-7	TRBD1	TGTGCCAGCTCACATGGGGACAGCCCTCGCGAGCAGTACTTC	CASSHGDSPREQYF
TRBV20-1	-	TRBJ1-2	TRBD1	TGCAGTGCTAGTGCACAGGGGAAGGTCTATGGCTACACCTTC	CSASAQGKVYGYTF
TRBV7-9	-	TRBJ2-7	-	TGTGCCAGCAGCTTAGGCGGCGGCGAGCAGTACTTC	CASSLGGGEQYF
TRBV5-6	-	TRBJ1-4	-	TGTGCCAGCCGGGACTCAACTAATGAAAAACTGTTTTTT	CASRDSTNEKLFF
TRBV2	-	TRBJ1-4	-	TGTGCCAGCAGTGAGCGGACTCGGGAAAAACTGTTTTTT	CASSERTREKLFF
TRBV7-2	-	TRBJ1-3	-	TGTGCCAGCAGCCTAGCGGGAGGATCCGGAAACACCATATATTTT	CASSLAGGSGNTIYF
TRBV19	-	TRBJ2-5	-	TGTGCCAGTAGCCACCGTGCTTTCGGGTTCGCGGGAGAGACCCAGTACTTC	CASSHRAFGFAGETQYF
TRBV29-1	-	TRBJ2-7	-	TGCAGCGTTGAGGGGACTACAGGGACTTCCTCCTACGAGCAGTACTTC	CSVEGTTGTSSYEQYF
TRBV27	-	TRBJ2-1	TRBD2	TGTGCCAGCAGTTTTCTAGCGGGGGGGCCACAAGAGCAGTTCTTC	CASSFLAGGPQEQFF
TRBV29-1	-	TRBJ1-4	TRBD1	TGCAGCGTAGGACAGGGAGGGATCCCTAATGAAAAACTGTTTTTT	CSVGQGGIPNEKLFF
TRBV24-1	-	TRBJ2-2	-	TGTGCCACCAGTGATGCGACAGGTTTCGGGTCTTGGGCCGGGGAGCTGTTTTTT	CATSDATGFGSWAGELFF